The 19 T cell receptor beta chains below were found in one sample sequenced in a study of read filtering for tumor transcriptome and immune sequencing. The library was built from approximately 400 ng RNA with molecular barcoded adaptors for alpha/delta and beta/gamma chains. In TCRdb, the reads were re-called with MiXCR into one record per CDR3 protein. The table lists 43,000 or so distinct CDR3 sequences, about 12% of them singletons. The sample consisted of a population of CD138-negative cells sorted from bone marrow. These receptors originate from a donor aged 40 or over with multiple myeloma.

The V gene is TRBV29-1, the J gene TRBJ1-1, with 7 bases identical to TRBD1. V shed 8 bases and J 8 bases; nucleotides not matched to a gene: 11. Germline assignment: CDR1 SQVTM and CDR2 ANQGSEA. The CDR3 extends over 12 amino acids. CDR3 sequence (DNA): TGCAGCTCCCGGGAAGGGACAGCAGAAGCTTTCTTT. It encodes CSSREGTAEAFF.

This clonotype was seen at least ten times. The genes are TRBV6-1 and TRBJ1-3; D not resolved. Trimming took off 6 bases at V and 1 base at J, with 10 bases between the two ends. The CDR3 runs 14 residues. Germline V lookup: CDR1 MNHNS, CDR2 SASEGT. The CDR3 DNA follows: TGTGCCAGCAGGACATTGGCTTCTGGAAACACCATATATTTT. Translated, it gives CASRTLASGNTIYF.

The table lists this clonotype with many counts. The chain recombines TRBV5-1 with TRBJ1-1; TRBD1 is a possible D gene (5 bases). Trimming cost V 0 bases and J 5 bases, with 11 bases left between them. CDR1 is SGHRS and CDR2 is YFSETQ in the germline V gene. This CDR3 is built from 14 residues. CDR3 sequence: CASSLGTWGTEAFF. The DNA for the CDR3 is TGCGCCAGCAGCTTGGGGACGTGGGGGACTGAAGCTTTCTTT.

Worth noting for this clonotype: A read error may account for a junction end that differs from germline. The chain uses TRBV5-1 and TRBJ1-1; TRBD1 is a possible D gene (6 bases). The CDR3 runs to 15 residues. Germline V gene lookup returns CDR1 SGHRS and CDR2 YFSETQ. CDR3 protein: CASSGSAGAYTEAFF. CDR3 nucleotide sequence: TGCGCTAGCAGCGGAAGCGCAGGGGCCTACACTGAAGCTTTCTTT.

This clonotype was recorded at least ten times. CDR3 sequence: CASTGGGRTQYF. In nucleotides, the CDR3 is TGTGCCAGCACCGGGGGGGGGCGGACGCAGTATTTT. V and J are TRBV6-5 and TRBJ2-3; 8 nucleotides line up with TRBD2. Losses at the gene ends were 7 bases for V and 9 bases for J; bases not matched to a gene: 6. The CDR3 contains 12 residues. Germline V CDR1 and CDR2: MNHEY, SVGAGI.

About this clonotype itself: A far larger clone lies a single base away; this is likely a read error. The rearrangement uses TRBV7-2 and TRBJ2-1; 14 bases agree with TRBD2. V lost 3 bases, J lost 9 bases, and 10 bases stayed unmatched. This CDR3 region has 17 residues. CDR1 and CDR2 (germline): SGHTA, FQGNSA. Here the CDR3 DNA reads TGTGCCAGCAGCTTCCAACCGGGACTAGCGGGAGTGAGTGAGCAGTTCTTC. Translated, it gives CASSFQPGLAGVSEQFF.

This clonotype was seen repeatedly, ten times or more. This sequence joins TRBV7-2 and TRBJ2-6, with D possibly being TRBD2 (5 bases). Germline V lookup: CDR1 SGHTA, CDR2 FQGNSA. The length of the CDR3 is 18 residues. The V end lost 0 bases, the J end lost 0 bases, and 12 bases lay between the germline ends. CDR3: CASSLAPRVISGANVLTF. Written as DNA, the CDR3 is TGTGCCAGCAGCTTAGCGCCGCGGGTTATCTCTGGGGCCAACGTCCTGACTTTC.

Many counts were recorded for this clonotype. The chain links TRBV7-9 to TRBJ2-1, with 10 bases aligning to TRBD2. CDR1 is SEHNR and CDR2 is FQNEAQ in the germline V gene (reference sequence). The CDR3 totals 13 residues. The CDR3 nucleotides read TGTGGGACCAGCGGGAGGGCCACGGATGAGCAGTTCTTC. Translating it yields CGTSGRATDEQFF.

At least ten counts were recorded for this clonotype. The V call is TRBV2, the J call TRBJ2-1; 9 nucleotides line up with TRBD2. The CDR3 is 15 amino acids. Looked up from germline, CDR1 is SNHLY and CDR2 is FYNNEI. V shed 1 base, J shed 9 bases, and the junction held 7 bases outside the gene matches. The CDR3 DNA reads as TGTGCCAGCAGTGAAGAGGCGGGAGGGCCCCGTGAGCAGTTCTTC. Translated, it gives CASSEEAGGPREQFF.

This clonotype was counted ten times or more. The gene calls are TRBV6-5 and TRBJ2-7; 8 positions match TRBD2. The junction had 8 bases not matched to a gene; V was cut back by 5 bases and J by 2 bases. Germline loops: CDR1 MNHEY, CDR2 SVGAGI. The CDR3 extends over 15 amino acids. The CDR3 DNA sequence: TGTGCCAGCAGTCCCTGGACTAGCTCGACCTACGAGCAGTACTTC. It encodes CASSPWTSSTYEQYF.

This clonotype was counted many times. J is TRBJ2-7 and V is TRBV7-6; D may be TRBD2 (6 bases). Trimming removed 5 bases at V and 3 bases at J, with 14 bases between. The CDR3 spans 14 residues. CDR1 is SGHVS, CDR2 FNYEAQ, per germline. The CDR3, as DNA: TGTGCCAGCAGCGCCCGGGGTAGCGGCTACGAGCAGTACTTC. This sequence encodes CASSARGSGYEQYF.

This clonotype was counted a single time. The conserved phenylalanine or tryptophan is not found at the CDR3 terminus, so this likely reflects a read error. The gene calls are TRBV7-8 and TRBJ1-1, with D hard to call. The CDR3 consists of 15 residues. The V gene lost 2 bases and the J gene lost 10 bases, with 20 bases spanning the gap. Germline CDR1 and CDR2: SGHVS and FQNEAQ. CDR3 protein: CASSLTGSTERRAFL. The CDR3 coding sequence is TGTGCCAGCAGCTTAACTGGGAGTACAGAAAGAAGAGCTTTCCTT.

Ten or more counts support this clonotype. The chain links TRBV28 to TRBJ1-6; no firm D call. The CDR3 covers 12 residues. CDR1 and CDR2 (germline): MDHEN, SYDVKM. Deletions cut 3 bases from V and 10 bases from J, with 7 bases between. The CDR3 DNA reads as TGTGCCAGCAGTTTGAAGGTCTCACCCCTCCACTTT. The encoded protein is CASSLKVSPLHF. Using reference TRBV28 and TRBJ1-6 for the parts outside the CDR3, the full variable domain is DVKVTQSSRYLVKRTGEKVFLECVQDMDHENMFWYRQDPGLGLRLIYFSYDVKMKEKGDIPEGYSVSREKKERFSLILESASTNQTSMYLCASSLKVSPLHFGNGTRLTVT.

At least ten counts were recorded for this clonotype. The chain employs TRBV3-1 and TRBJ2-1, with 10 bases matching TRBD2. V was pared by 3 bases and J by 6 bases, with 11 bases of the junction left unmatched. The CDR3 extends over 17 amino acids. CDR1 and CDR2 from the germline V gene are LGHDT and YNNKEL (reference sequence). CDR3 in DNA: TGTGCCAGCAGCCAGTCCCTCCTAGCGGGAGTAAGCAATGAGCAGTTCTTC. It specifies CASSQSLLAGVSNEQFF.

This clonotype appeared many times. The chain joins TRBV4-1 to TRBJ1-5; TRBD1 matches 8 bases. Germline-derived CDR1 and CDR2 are MGHRA and YSYEKL. The CDR3 is made up of 17 amino acids. J gave up 2 bases and V 1 base, and 7 bases lay outside the gene matches. The CDR3 is CASSQGQGAVGNQPQHF. The CDR3, as DNA: TGCGCCAGCAGCCAAGGGCAGGGGGCAGTCGGCAATCAGCCCCAGCATTTT.

This clonotype was found many times. The V call is TRBV30, the J call TRBJ2-5; TRBD2 might be the D (6 bases). The length of the CDR3 is 15 residues. V was trimmed by 0 bases and J by 5 bases, leaving 16 bases between them. The V gene's germline CDR1 is GTSNPN and CDR2 SVGIG (reference sequence). The CDR3 here is CAWSVRGLEDETQYF. CDR3 bases: TGTGCCTGGAGTGTTCGGGGACTGGAGGATGAGACCCAGTACTTC.

This clonotype was detected many times. V usage is TRBV20-1 and J usage is TRBJ2-7, with a weak D call TRBD2 (6 bases). Germline V gives CDR1 DFQATT, CDR2 SNEGSKA (reference sequence). V gave up 0 bases and J gave up 4 bases, with 10 bases separating them. CDR3 length equals 13 residues. CDR3 DNA: TGCAGTGCTAGAGATGTGGGAGGTTACGAGCAGTACTTC. This gives the protein CSARDVGGYEQYF.

A word on this clonotype: A far larger clone is just one base off, so this is likely a read error. The chain recombines TRBV12-3 or TRBV12-4 with TRBJ2-4, with D uncertain. The CDR3 loop spans 14 amino acids. V lost 11 bases and J lost 3, with 17 bases in between. CDR3 in DNA: TGTGCCTGGATCCCAGGTCTAGTCAAAAACATTCAGTACTTC. The encoded protein is CAWIPGLVKNIQYF.

Ten or more counts support this clonotype. This chain uses TRBV7-9 with TRBJ2-2; D gene unclear. The germline V and J ends were trimmed by 4 bases and 2 bases, with 8 bases remaining between them. CDR3 size: 14 residues. Germline V lookup: CDR1 SEHNR, CDR2 FQNEAQ (reference sequence). The DNA of the CDR3 is TGTGCCAGCAGCTCAGCGTATAACACCGGGGAGCTGTTTTTT. Protein sequence: CASSSAYNTGELFF.